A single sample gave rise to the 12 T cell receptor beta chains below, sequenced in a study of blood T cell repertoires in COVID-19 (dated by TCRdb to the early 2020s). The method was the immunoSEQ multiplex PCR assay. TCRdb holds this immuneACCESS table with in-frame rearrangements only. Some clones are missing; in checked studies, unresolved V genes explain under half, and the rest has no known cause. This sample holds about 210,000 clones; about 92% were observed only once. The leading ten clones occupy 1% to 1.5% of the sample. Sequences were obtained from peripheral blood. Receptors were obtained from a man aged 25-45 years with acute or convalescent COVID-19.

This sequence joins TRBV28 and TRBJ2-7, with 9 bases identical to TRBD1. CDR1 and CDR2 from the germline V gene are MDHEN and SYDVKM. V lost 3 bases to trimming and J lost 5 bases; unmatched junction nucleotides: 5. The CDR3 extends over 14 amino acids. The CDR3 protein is CASSFVTGGHEQYF. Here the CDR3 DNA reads TGTGCCAGCAGTTTTGTTACAGGGGGCCACGAGCAGTACTTC. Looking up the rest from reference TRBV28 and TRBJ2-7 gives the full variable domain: DVKVTQSSRYLVKRTGEKVFLECVQDMDHENMFWYRQDPGLGLRLIYFSYDVKMKEKGDIPEGYSVSREKKERFSLILESASTNQTSMYLCASSFVTGGHEQYFGPGTRLTVT.

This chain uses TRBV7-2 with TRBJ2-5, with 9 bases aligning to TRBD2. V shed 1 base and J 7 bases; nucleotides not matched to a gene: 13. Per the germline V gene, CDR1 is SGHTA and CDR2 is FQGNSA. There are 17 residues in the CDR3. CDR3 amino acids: CASSLEGVGLAGGTQYF. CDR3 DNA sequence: TGTGCCAGCAGCTTAGAAGGGGTGGGACTAGCAGGTGGGACCCAGTACTTC.

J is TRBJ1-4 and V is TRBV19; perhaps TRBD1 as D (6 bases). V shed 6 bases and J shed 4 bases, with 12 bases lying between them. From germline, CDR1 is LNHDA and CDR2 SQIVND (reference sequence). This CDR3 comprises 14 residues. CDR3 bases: TGTGCCAGTAGCACCGACAGGCGTAATGAAAAACTGTTTTTT. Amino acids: CASSTDRRNEKLFF.

The CDR3 reads CASTETGSHNEQFF. The CDR3 DNA reads TGTGCCAGCACCGAGACAGGGAGTCACAATGAGCAGTTCTTC. V gene TRBV2 combines with J gene TRBJ2-1, with 7 positions matching TRBD1. Germline trimming cut 7 bases from V and 5 bases from J; bases unmatched to any gene: 8. Germline CDR1 SNHLY, CDR2 FYNNEI. The CDR3 is 14 amino acids.

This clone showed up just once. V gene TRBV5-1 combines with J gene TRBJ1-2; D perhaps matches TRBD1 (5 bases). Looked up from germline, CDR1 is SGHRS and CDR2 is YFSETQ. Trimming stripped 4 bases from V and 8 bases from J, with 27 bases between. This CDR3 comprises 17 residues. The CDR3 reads CASSVAGAGQAAGGYTF. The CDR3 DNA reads TGCGCCAGCAGCGTAGCGGGAGCAGGGCAAGCAGCGGGGGGCTACACCTTC.

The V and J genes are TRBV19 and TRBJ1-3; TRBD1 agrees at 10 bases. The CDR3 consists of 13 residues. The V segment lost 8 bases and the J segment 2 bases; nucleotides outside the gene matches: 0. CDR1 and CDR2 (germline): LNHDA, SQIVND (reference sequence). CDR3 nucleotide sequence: TGTGCCAGTGACAGGGGGCCTGGAAACACCATATATTTT. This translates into CASDRGPGNTIYF. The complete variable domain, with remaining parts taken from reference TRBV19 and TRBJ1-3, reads DGGITQSPKYLFRKEGQNVTLSCEQNLNHDAMYWYRQDPGQGLRLIYYSQIVNDFQKGDIAEGYSVSREKKESFPLTVTSAQKNPTAFYLCASDRGPGNTIYFGEGSWLTVV.

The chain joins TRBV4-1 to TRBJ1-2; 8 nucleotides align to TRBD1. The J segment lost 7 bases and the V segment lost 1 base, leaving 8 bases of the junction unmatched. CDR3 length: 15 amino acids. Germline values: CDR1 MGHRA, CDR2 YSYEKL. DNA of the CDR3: TGCGCCAGCAGCCAAGGCGTCAGGGGGCTGACTGGCTACACCTTC. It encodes CASSQGVRGLTGYTF.

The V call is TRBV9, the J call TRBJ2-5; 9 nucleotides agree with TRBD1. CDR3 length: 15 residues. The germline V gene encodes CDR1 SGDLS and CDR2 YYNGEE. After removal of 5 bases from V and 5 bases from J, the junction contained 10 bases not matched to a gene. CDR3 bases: TGTGCCAGCAGATCCGGACAGGGGCAGGGGGAGACCCAGTACTTC. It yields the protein CASRSGQGQGETQYF.

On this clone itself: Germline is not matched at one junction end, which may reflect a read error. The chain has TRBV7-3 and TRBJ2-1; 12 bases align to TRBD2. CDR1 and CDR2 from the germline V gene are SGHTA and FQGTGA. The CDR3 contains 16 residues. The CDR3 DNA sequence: TGTGCCAGCAGCCAGACTAGCGGGGGCTCCGACAATGAGCAGTTCTTC. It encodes CASSQTSGGSDNEQFF.

Here the CDR3 DNA reads TGCGCCAGCAGTCGGACTAGCGGGGGTCAAGAGACCCAGTACTTC. It yields the protein CASSRTSGGQETQYF. The genes are TRBV5-1 and TRBJ2-5; 13 bases agree with TRBD2. V lost 5 bases and J lost 2; bases outside the gene matches: 3. The CDR3 has 15 amino acids. The germline V gene has CDR1 SGHRS and CDR2 YFSETQ.

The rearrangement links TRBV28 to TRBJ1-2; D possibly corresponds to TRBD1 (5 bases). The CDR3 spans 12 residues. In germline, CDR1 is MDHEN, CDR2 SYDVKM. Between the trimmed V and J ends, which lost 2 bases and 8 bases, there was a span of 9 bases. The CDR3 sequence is CASSLQTVGYTF. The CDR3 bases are TGTGCCAGCAGTTTACAGACAGTGGGCTACACCTTC.

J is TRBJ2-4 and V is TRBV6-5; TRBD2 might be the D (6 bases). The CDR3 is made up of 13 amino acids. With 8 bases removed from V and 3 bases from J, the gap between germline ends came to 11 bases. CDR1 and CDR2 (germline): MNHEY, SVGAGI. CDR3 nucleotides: TGTGCCAGCCTGGGAGGTTTCAAAAACATTCAGTACTTC. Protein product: CASLGGFKNIQYF.